This T cell receptor (beta chain) was documented in a study of blood T cells in healthy people across ages. This clonotype was observed a few times. Alongside a J-beta primer mix, a sample-barcoded 5' primer served in a second PCR lasting roughly 7 to 11 cycles. Using its own MiXCR run on the 5' RACE reads, TCRdb lists one record per CDR3 protein. The sample lists about 650,000 distinct CDR3 sequences; 45% to 60% were seen once. The V gene's germline CDR1 is MNHEY and CDR2 SVGEGT. The CDR3 totals 14 residues. The J segment lost 2 bases and the V segment lost 0 bases, leaving 0 bases of the junction unmatched.

Sample: blood. The clonotype comes from a woman of 80 years or more in good health. V is TRBV6-2 or TRBV6-3 and J is TRBJ2-7; 8 bases match TRBD2. The CDR3 DNA reads as TGTGCCAGCAGTTACTCGACTAGCGCCTACGAGCAGTACTTC. Its translation: CASSYSTSAYEQYF.